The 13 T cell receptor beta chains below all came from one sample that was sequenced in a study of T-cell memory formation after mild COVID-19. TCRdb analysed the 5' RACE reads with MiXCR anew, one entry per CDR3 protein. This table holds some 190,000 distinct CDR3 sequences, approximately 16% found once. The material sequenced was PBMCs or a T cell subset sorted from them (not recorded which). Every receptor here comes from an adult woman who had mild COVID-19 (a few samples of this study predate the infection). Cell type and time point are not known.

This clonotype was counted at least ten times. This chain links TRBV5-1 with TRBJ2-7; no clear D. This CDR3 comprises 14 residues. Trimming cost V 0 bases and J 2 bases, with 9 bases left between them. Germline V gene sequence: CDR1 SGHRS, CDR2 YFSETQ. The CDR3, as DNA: TGCGCCAGCAGCTTGGACGGAAACCCCTACGAGCAGTACTTC. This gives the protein CASSLDGNPYEQYF.

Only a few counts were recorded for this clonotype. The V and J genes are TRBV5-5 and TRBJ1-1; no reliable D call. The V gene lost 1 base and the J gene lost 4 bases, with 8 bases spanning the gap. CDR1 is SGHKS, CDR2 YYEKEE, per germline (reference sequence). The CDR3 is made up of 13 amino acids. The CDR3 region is CASSLIGSTEAFF. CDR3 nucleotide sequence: TGTGCCAGCAGCTTGATTGGGAGCACTGAAGCTTTCTTT. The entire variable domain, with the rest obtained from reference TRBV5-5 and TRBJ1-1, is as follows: DAGVTQSPTHLIKTRGQQVTLRCSPISGHKSVSWYQQVLGQGPQFIFQYYEKEERGRGNFPDRFSARQFPNYSSELNVNALLLGDSALYLCASSLIGSTEAFFGQGTRLTVV.

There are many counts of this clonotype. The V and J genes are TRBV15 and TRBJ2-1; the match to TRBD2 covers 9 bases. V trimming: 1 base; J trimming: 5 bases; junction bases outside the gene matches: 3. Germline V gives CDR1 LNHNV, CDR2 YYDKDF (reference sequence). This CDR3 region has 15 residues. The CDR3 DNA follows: TGTGCCACCAGCAGAGCCCCTAGCGGGGACAATGAGCAGTTCTTC. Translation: CATSRAPSGDNEQFF. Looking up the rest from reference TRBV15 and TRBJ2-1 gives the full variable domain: DAMVIQNPRYQVTQFGKPVTLSCSQTLNHNVMYWYQQKSSQAPKLLFHYYDKDFNNEADTPDNFQSRRPNTSFCFLDIRSPGLGDTAMYLCATSRAPSGDNEQFFGPGTRLTVL.

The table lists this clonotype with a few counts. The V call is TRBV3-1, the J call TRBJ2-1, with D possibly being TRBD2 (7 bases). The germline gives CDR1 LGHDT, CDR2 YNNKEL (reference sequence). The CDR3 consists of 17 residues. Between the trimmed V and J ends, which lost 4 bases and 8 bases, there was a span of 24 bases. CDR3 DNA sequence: TGTGCCAGCAGCCCTTTAAGGGGGGGGAGCTTAGTCCATGAGCAGTTCTTC. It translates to CASSPLRGGSLVHEQFF.

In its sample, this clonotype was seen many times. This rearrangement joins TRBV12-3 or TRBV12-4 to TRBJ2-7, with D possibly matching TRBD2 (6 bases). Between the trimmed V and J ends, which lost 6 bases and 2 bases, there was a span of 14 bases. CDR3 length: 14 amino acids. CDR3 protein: CASRSAAGPYEQYF. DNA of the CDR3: TGTGCCAGCAGATCAGCAGCGGGTCCCTACGAGCAGTACTTC.

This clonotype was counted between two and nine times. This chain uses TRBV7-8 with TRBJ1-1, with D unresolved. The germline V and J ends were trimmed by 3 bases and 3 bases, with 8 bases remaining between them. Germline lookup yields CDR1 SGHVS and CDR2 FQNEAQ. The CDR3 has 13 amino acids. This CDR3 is CASSLRRDTEAFF. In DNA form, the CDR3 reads TGTGCCAGCAGCTTGAGAAGAGACACTGAAGCTTTCTTT.

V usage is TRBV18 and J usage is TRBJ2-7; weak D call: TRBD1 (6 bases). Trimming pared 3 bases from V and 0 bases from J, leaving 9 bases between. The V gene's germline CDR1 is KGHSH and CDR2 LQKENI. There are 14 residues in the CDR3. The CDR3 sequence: CASSPGTLSYEQYF. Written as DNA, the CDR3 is TGTGCCAGCTCACCTGGGACACTCTCCTACGAGCAGTACTTC.

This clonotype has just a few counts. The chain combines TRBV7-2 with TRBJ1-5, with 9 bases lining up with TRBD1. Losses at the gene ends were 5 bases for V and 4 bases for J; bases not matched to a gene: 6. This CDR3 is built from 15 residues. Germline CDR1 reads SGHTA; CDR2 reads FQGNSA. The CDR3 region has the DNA TGTGCCAGCAGCCCTGGGACAGGGCGAAATCAGCCCCAGCATTTT. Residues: CASSPGTGRNQPQHF.

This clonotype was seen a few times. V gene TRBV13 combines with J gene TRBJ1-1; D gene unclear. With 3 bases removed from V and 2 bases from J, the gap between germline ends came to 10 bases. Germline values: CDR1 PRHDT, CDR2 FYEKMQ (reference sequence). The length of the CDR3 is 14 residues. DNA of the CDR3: TGTGCCAGCAGCTTCTCCCGGGGAAACACTGAAGCTTTCTTT. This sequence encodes CASSFSRGNTEAFF.

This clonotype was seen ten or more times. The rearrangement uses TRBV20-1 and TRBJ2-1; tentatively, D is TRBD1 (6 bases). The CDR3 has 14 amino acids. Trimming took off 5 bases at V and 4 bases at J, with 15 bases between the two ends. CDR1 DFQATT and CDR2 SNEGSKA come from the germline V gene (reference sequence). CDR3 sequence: CSAYSGTRYNEQFF. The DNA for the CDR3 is TGCAGTGCTTACTCCGGGACAAGATACAATGAGCAGTTCTTC.

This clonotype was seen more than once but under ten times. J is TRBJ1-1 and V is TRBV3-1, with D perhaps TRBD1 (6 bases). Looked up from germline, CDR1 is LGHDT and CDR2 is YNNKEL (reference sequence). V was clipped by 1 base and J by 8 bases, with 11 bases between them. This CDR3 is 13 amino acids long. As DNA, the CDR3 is TGTGCCAGCAGCCAAGGGGCGCAGGGGGAAGCTTTCTTT. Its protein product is CASSQGAQGEAFF.

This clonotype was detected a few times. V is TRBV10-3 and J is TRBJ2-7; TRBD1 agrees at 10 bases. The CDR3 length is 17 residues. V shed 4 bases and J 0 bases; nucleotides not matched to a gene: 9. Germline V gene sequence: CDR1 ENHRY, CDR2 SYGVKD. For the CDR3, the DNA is TGTGCCATCAGTGGTTCCCCGGGACAGGGGAGCTCCTACGAGCAGTACTTC. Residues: CAISGSPGQGSSYEQYF.

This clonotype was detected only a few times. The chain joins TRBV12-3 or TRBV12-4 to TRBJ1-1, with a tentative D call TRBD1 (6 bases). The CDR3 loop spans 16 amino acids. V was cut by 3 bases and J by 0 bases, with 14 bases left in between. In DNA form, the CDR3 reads TGTGCCAGCAGTTTTCGGGGGGGGCGTATGAACACTGAAGCTTTCTTT. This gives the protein CASSFRGGRMNTEAFF.